The 21 T cell receptor beta chains given below trace back to one sample, sequenced in a study of blood T cell repertoires in COVID-19. Measured with immunoSEQ multiplex PCR; TCRdb has only the in-frame clones, and not every one. The sample includes 90,000 to 120,000 clones, around 80% of them seen just once. Sequencing was done on a sample of peripheral blood. All receptors derive from a man aged 65 to 85 with active or convalescent COVID-19.

This chain joins TRBV7-6 and TRBJ2-7; TRBD1 matches 10 bases. Germline assignment: CDR1 SGHVS and CDR2 FNYEAQ. J gave up 7 bases and V 1 base, and 7 bases lay outside the gene matches. The CDR3 runs to 15 residues. The CDR3 is CASSLVGDRGGEQYF. Written as DNA, the CDR3 is TGTGCCAGCAGCTTAGTTGGGGACAGGGGTGGGGAGCAGTACTTC.

This clone has just a few counts. The chain couples TRBV7-8 to TRBJ1-2; the match to TRBD1 covers 7 bases. V shed 7 bases and J 2 bases; nucleotides not matched to a gene: 10. CDR1 is SGHVS, CDR2 FQNEAQ, per germline. The CDR3 loop spans 15 amino acids. The CDR3 here is CASIPLDRPNYGYTF. The CDR3 DNA is TGTGCCAGCATTCCACTGGACAGGCCGAACTATGGCTACACCTTC.

V gene TRBV9 combines with J gene TRBJ2-2, with TRBD1 matching 10 bases. CDR3 size: 18 residues. Germline V gene lookup returns CDR1 SGDLS and CDR2 YYNGEE. After removal of 4 bases from V and 1 base from J, the junction contained 10 bases not matched to a gene. The CDR3 loop reads CASSQGPDRGRNTGELFF. CDR3 in DNA: TGTGCCAGCAGCCAGGGGCCTGACAGGGGGCGGAACACCGGGGAGCTGTTTTTT.

The chain carries TRBV10-3 and TRBJ1-5; D is unresolved. The CDR3 runs 14 residues. Germline-derived CDR1 and CDR2 are ENHRY and SYGVKD. V was shortened by 4 bases and J by 5 bases, with 12 bases between the two germline ends. CDR3 in amino acids: CAISVGGVDQPQHF. CDR3 DNA: TGTGCCATCAGTGTCGGAGGCGTCGATCAGCCCCAGCATTTT.

The chain joins TRBV19 to TRBJ1-6, with 10 bases matching TRBD1. In germline, CDR1 is LNHDA, CDR2 SQIVND (reference sequence). J was trimmed by 10 bases and V by 5 bases; bases with no gene match: 8. This CDR3 has 15 residues. CDR3 in amino acids: CASSQWTGGVSPLHF. CDR3 nucleotides: TGTGCCAGTAGTCAATGGACAGGGGGAGTCTCACCCCTCCACTTT.

V gene TRBV19 combines with J gene TRBJ2-2; 7 bases line up with TRBD1. Unmatched junction bases numbered 3, after V lost 3 bases and J lost 8 bases. The CDR3 sequence is 13 residues long. Germline CDR1 LNHDA, CDR2 SQIVND (reference sequence). The CDR3 sequence is CASSITGAGELFF. For the CDR3, the DNA is TGTGCCAGTAGTATTACAGGGGCAGGGGAGCTGTTTTTT.

The CDR3: CASSSLAGQGRTGELFF. The CDR3 coding sequence is TGTGCCAGCAGCTCGCTAGCCGGACAGGGGAGAACCGGGGAGCTGTTTTTT. This chain uses TRBV5-6 with TRBJ2-2; 9 bases fit TRBD1. Germline values: CDR1 SGHDT, CDR2 YYEEEE. CDR3 length: 17 amino acids. Unmatched junction bases numbered 11, after V lost 3 bases and J lost 5 bases.

The chain employs TRBV5-1 and TRBJ2-2; 7 bases align to TRBD1. The CDR3 loop spans 13 amino acids. Trimming cost V 4 bases and J 5 bases; bases outside gene matches: 2. CDR1 SGHRS and CDR2 YFSETQ come from the germline V gene. The CDR3 nucleotides read TGCGCCAGCAGCACACAGGGGACCGGGGAGCTGTTTTTT. Encoded protein: CASSTQGTGELFF.

There are a few counts of this clone. The chain uses TRBV19 and TRBJ1-5; D uncertain. V was clipped by 5 bases and J by 7 bases, with 9 bases between them. This CDR3 comprises 12 residues. Germline CDR1 reads LNHDA; CDR2 reads SQIVND (reference sequence). The CDR3 nucleotides read TGTGCCAGTAGTCCTAGTAACCAGCCCCAGCATTTT. Translation gives CASSPSNQPQHF.

The chain recombines TRBV27 with TRBJ2-2, with D perhaps TRBD2 (5 bases). V lost 3 bases to trimming and J lost 4 bases, with 12 bases between them. From germline, CDR1 is MNHEY and CDR2 SMNVEV (reference sequence). This CDR3 region has 15 residues. The CDR3 is CASSFKEGFTGELFF. CDR3 nucleotide sequence: TGTGCCAGCAGTTTTAAAGAGGGTTTCACCGGGGAGCTGTTTTTT.

CDR3 bases: TGTGCCACCAGTGATCCGAGCGGGTTCTACAATGAGCAGTTCTTC. This sequence encodes CATSDPSGFYNEQFF. V is TRBV24-1 and J is TRBJ2-1; possibly TRBD2 for D (6 bases). The V gene lost 3 bases and the J gene lost 3 bases, with 11 bases spanning the gap. Germline loops: CDR1 KGHDR, CDR2 SFDVKD. The CDR3 is made up of 15 amino acids.

The chain combines TRBV3-1 (or the pseudogene TRBV3-2) with TRBJ1-4; the D gene is possibly TRBD1 (6 bases). Germline CDR1 and CDR2: LGHDT and YNNKEL (reference sequence). V gave up 0 bases and J gave up 5 bases, with 13 bases separating them. CDR3 size: 16 residues. The CDR3 loop reads CASSQDPGTPNEKLFF. In nucleotides, the CDR3 is TGTGCCAGCAGCCAAGACCCTGGGACACCGAATGAAAAACTGTTTTTT.

The J gene is TRBJ2-3, the V gene TRBV28, with TRBD1 as a possible D gene (6 bases). V was cut by 6 bases and J by 0 bases, with 7 bases left in between. The germline CDR1 and CDR2 sequences are MDHEN and SYDVKM. This CDR3 region has 13 residues. CDR3 region: CASRDSSTDTQYF. Written as DNA, the CDR3 is TGTGCCAGCAGGGACAGTAGCACAGATACGCAGTATTTT.

This clone was found a few times. Other DNA sequences of this sample code for an identical CDR3. This chain joins TRBV12-3 or TRBV12-4 and TRBJ2-5, with TRBD1 as a possible D gene (5 bases). Between the trimmed V and J ends, which lost 4 bases and 5 bases, there was a span of 5 bases. The CDR3 contains 11 residues. The CDR3 sequence: CASSSGETQYF. DNA of the CDR3: TGTGCCAGCAGTTCAGGGGAGACCCAGTACTTC.

In this sample, this clone turned up once. J is TRBJ1-5 and V is TRBV10-1; D is unclear. CDR1 is WNHNN, CDR2 SYGVQD, per germline (reference sequence). This CDR3 has 13 amino acids. V was pared by 4 bases and J by 2 bases, with 6 bases between. The CDR3: CASSATRNQPQHF. CDR3 bases: TGCGCCAGCAGTGCGACACGCAATCAGCCCCAGCATTTT.

The chain joins TRBV25-1 to TRBJ1-1; D not resolved. The CDR3 has 14 residues. Germline CDR1 MGHDK, CDR2 SYGVNS. The V and J ends lost 3 bases and 1 base respectively, with 9 bases between them. CDR3 protein: CASSDSGWNTEAFF. The CDR3 region has the DNA TGTGCCAGCAGTGATTCCGGGTGGAACACTGAAGCTTTCTTT.

V usage is TRBV7-3 and J usage is TRBJ2-1; 9 bases are a match to TRBD2. Germline lookup yields CDR1 SGHTA and CDR2 FQGTGA. The ends lost 3 bases at V and 10 bases at J; junction bases unmatched: 7. The CDR3 loop spans 14 amino acids. The CDR3 DNA reads TGTGCCAGCAGCTTGCGGGGGGGCCCTAACGAGCAGTTCTTC. Translating gives CASSLRGGPNEQFF.

This chain joins TRBV7-8 and TRBJ2-1; a weak D match, TRBD2 (6 bases). Trimming removed 5 bases at V and 0 bases at J, with 17 bases between. Germline V CDR1 and CDR2: SGHVS, FQNEAQ. The CDR3 length is 17 residues. The CDR3 region is CASSHRVAASSYNEQFF. CDR3 coding DNA: TGTGCCAGCAGCCATCGGGTAGCGGCGAGCTCCTACAATGAGCAGTTCTTC.

This chain connects TRBV18 to TRBJ1-4; TRBD1 agrees at 8 bases. CDR1 is KGHSH, CDR2 LQKENI, per germline. The CDR3 sequence is 15 residues long. After removal of 9 bases from V and 2 bases from J, the junction contained 8 bases not matched to a gene. This CDR3 is CASRQGSLTNEKLFF. CDR3 nucleotide sequence: TGTGCCAGTCGACAGGGGTCTTTGACTAATGAAAAACTGTTTTTT.

The chain joins TRBV28 to TRBJ2-7; D perhaps matches TRBD2 (6 bases). V was cut by 6 bases and J by 3 bases, with 12 bases left in between. This CDR3 comprises 13 residues. Germline V CDR1 and CDR2: MDHEN, SYDVKM. CDR3 bases: TGTGCCAGCAGGAGGGGAGGTCACTACGAGCAGTACTTC. It specifies CASRRGGHYEQYF.

The chain has TRBV6-1 and TRBJ2-2, with 8 bases matching TRBD1. The CDR3 covers 14 residues. The V gene's germline CDR1 is MNHNS and CDR2 SASEGT. J gave up 8 bases and V 5 bases, and 7 bases lay outside the gene matches. The DNA for the CDR3 is TGTGCCAGCAGTTCGACAGGGGTCGAGGGGGAGCTGTTTTTT. Translating it yields CASSSTGVEGELFF.